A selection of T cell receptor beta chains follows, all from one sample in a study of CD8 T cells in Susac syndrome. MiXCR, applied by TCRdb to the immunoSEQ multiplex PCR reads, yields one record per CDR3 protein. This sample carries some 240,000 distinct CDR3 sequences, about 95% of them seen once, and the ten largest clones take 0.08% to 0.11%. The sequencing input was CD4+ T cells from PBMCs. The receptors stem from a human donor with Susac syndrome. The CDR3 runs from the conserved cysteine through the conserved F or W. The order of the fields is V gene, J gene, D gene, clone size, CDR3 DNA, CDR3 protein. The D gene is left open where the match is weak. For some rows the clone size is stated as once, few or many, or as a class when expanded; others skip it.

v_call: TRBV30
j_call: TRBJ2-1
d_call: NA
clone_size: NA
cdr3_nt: TGTGCCTGGAGCACCGAGACGAAGAATGAGCAGTTCTTC
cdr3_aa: CAWSTETKNEQFF

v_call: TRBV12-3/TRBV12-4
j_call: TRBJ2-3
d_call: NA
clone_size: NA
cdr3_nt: TGTGCCAGCAGTTTAGTCCCTAGCACAGATACGCAGTATTTT
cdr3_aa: CASSLVPSTDTQYF

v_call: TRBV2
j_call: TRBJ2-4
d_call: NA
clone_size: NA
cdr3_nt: TGTGCCAGCAGTGAATCTGCGGTGGTGAACATTCAGTACTTC
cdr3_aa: CASSESAVVNIQYF

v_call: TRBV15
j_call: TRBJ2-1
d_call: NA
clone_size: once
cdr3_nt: TGTGCCACCAGCAGAGTAGGGGGCTCCTACAATGAGCAGTTCTTC
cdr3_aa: CATSRVGGSYNEQFF

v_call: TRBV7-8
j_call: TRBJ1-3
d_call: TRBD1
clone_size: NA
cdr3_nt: TGTGCCAGCAGCCCCCGGACAGGGATGTCAAACACCATATATTTT
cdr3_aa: CASSPRTGMSNTIYF

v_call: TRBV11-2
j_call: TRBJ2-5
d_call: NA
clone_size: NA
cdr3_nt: TGTGCCAGCAGCTTAGATGGAGGGGGCTGGTCCGAGACCCAGTACTTC
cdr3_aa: CASSLDGGGWSETQYF

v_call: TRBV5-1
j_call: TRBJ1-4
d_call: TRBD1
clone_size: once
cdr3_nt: TGCGCCAGCAGCCCGGGACAGGGGGCTGGAAATGAAAAACTGTTTTTT
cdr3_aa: CASSPGQGAGNEKLFF

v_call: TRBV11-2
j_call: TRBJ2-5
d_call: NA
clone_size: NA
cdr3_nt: TGTGCCAGCAGCTTAGGACGGACCGGACGGGGAAATTACAAGAGGACCCAGTACTTC
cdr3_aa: CASSLGRTGRGNYKRTQYF

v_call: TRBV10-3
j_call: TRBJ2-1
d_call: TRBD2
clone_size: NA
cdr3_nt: TGTGCCATCAGAACTAGCGGGGGATACAATGAGCAGTTCTTC
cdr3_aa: CAIRTSGGYNEQFF

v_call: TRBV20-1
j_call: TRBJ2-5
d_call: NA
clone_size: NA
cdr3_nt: TGCAGTGCCCAGGGTGCGGGACTCCAAGAGACCCAGTACTTC
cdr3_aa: CSAQGAGLQETQYF

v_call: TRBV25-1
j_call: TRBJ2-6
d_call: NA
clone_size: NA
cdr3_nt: TGTGCCAGCGCACCTTCTGGGGCCAACGTCCTGACTTTC
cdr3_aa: CASAPSGANVLTF

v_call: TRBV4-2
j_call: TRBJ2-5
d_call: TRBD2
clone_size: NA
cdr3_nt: TGTGCCAGCAGCCTTTCGACTAGCGGGAGCCTCGAGACCCAGTACTTC
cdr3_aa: CASSLSTSGSLETQYF

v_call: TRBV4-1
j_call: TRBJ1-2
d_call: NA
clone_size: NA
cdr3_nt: TGCGCCAGCAGTATACGCAATGGCTACACCTTC
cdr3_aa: CASSIRNGYTF